Each of the 19 T cell receptor beta chains below was sequenced from the same sample in a study of blood T cell repertoires in COVID-19. The table came from immunoSEQ multiplex PCR; TCRdb's copy has only in-frame clones and leaves some out. Of some 14,000 clones listed, around 80% are singletons. Sequencing used peripheral blood. The origin of the receptors is a human donor in a cohort sampled during active COVID-19.

J is TRBJ2-7 and V is TRBV19; 9 nucleotides line up with TRBD2. The V and J ends lost 3 bases and 1 base, in that order; junction bases with no gene match: 1. The CDR3 length is 14 residues. Per germline, CDR1 LNHDA and CDR2 SQIVND (reference sequence). CDR3 amino acids: CASSIAGGSYEQYF. The CDR3 coding sequence is TGTGCCAGTAGTATTGCGGGAGGGTCCTACGAGCAGTACTTC.

The chain combines TRBV29-1 with TRBJ2-7; the match to TRBD2 covers 7 bases. Losses at the gene ends were 6 bases for V and 5 bases for J; bases not matched to a gene: 13. From germline, CDR1 is SQVTM and CDR2 ANQGSEA. The CDR3 length is 14 residues. The CDR3 sequence is CSVSMGGDRNEQYF. DNA of the CDR3: TGCAGCGTCTCAATGGGGGGGGACCGGAACGAGCAGTACTTC.

The genes are TRBV5-5 and TRBJ1-4; possible D gene TRBD1, 5 bases. The CDR3 is 12 residues long. Trimming stripped 9 bases from V and 6 bases from J, with 12 bases between. Germline V gene lookup returns CDR1 SGHKS and CDR2 YYEKEE (reference sequence). The CDR3 loop reads CATSVRDEKLFF. DNA of the CDR3: TGTGCCACCTCAGTCAGGGATGAAAAACTGTTTTTT.

V gene TRBV28 combines with J gene TRBJ2-6; TRBD2 might be the D (5 bases). From germline, CDR1 is MDHEN and CDR2 SYDVKM. Trimming pared 5 bases from V and 0 bases from J, leaving 14 bases between. The CDR3 extends over 17 amino acids. The CDR3 here is CASSRVRVSSGANVLTF. The CDR3 DNA is TGTGCCAGCAGTCGTGTGAGGGTCTCCTCTGGGGCCAACGTCCTGACTTTC.

The rearrangement uses TRBV4-3 and TRBJ2-7, with a tentative D call TRBD1 (5 bases). Trimming shortened V by 4 bases and J by 0 bases, and 10 bases separated the two germline ends. This CDR3 is built from 14 residues. Germline CDR1 reads LGHNA; CDR2 reads YSLEER. CDR3 region: CASSLTVISYEQYF. As DNA, the CDR3 is TGCGCCAGCAGCCTGACAGTGATCTCCTACGAGCAGTACTTC.

The rearrangement links TRBV14 to TRBJ2-7; no reliable D call. CDR3 size: 12 residues. V lost 1 base, J lost 3 bases, and 4 bases lay in between. Germline V gene lookup returns CDR1 SGHDN and CDR2 FVKESK. CDR3 in DNA: TGTGCCAGCAGCCAAGTTCTCTACGAGCAGTACTTC. Its protein product is CASSQVLYEQYF.

The CDR3 DNA is TGTGCCAGCAGGATGACAGGGAACACCGGGGAGCTGTTTTTT. As protein: CASRMTGNTGELFF. The chain employs TRBV7-2 and TRBJ2-2; perhaps TRBD1 as D (6 bases). The V and J ends lost 6 bases and 1 base respectively, with 9 bases between them. CDR3 length: 14 residues. Looked up from germline, CDR1 is SGHTA and CDR2 is FQGNSA.

The V and J genes are TRBV30 and TRBJ1-6; D not resolved. The V and J ends lost 0 bases and 5 bases respectively, with 11 bases between them. The V gene's germline CDR1 is GTSNPN and CDR2 SVGIG (reference sequence). The CDR3 covers 15 residues. The CDR3 nucleotides are TGTGCCTGGAGTGTACTGAACAGCAATAATTCACCCCTCCACTTT. Encoded protein: CAWSVLNSNNSPLHF.

The J gene is TRBJ2-1, the V gene TRBV6-5, with TRBD1 as a possible D gene (5 bases). V was cut by 6 bases and J by 1 base, with 10 bases left in between. This CDR3 region has 14 residues. Germline V gene data show CDR1 as MNHEY and CDR2 as SVGAGI. The CDR3 region has the DNA TGTGCCAGCAGCCCCGACAGTTCCTACAATGAGCAGTTCTTC. It specifies CASSPDSSYNEQFF.

This CDR3 is CASSQEAVSGNTIYF. The CDR3 bases are TGTGCCAGCAGCCAAGAGGCCGTCTCTGGAAACACCATATATTTT. J is TRBJ1-3 and V is TRBV3-1 (or the pseudogene TRBV3-2); no clear D gene. This CDR3 has 15 residues. Germline CDR1 and CDR2: LGHDT and YNNKEL (reference sequence). Trimming took 0 bases from V and 0 from J, leaving 6 bases between them.

This clone has only one observation. This chain joins TRBV5-1 and TRBJ2-1, with 13 bases that match TRBD2. This CDR3 region has 15 residues. The V gene's germline CDR1 is SGHRS and CDR2 YFSETQ. J was trimmed by 9 bases and V by 4 bases; bases with no gene match: 7. CDR3 amino acids: CASSPGLAGEGEQFF. The CDR3 nucleotides read TGCGCCAGCAGCCCCGGACTAGCGGGAGAGGGTGAGCAGTTCTTC.

The J gene is TRBJ1-4, the V gene TRBV5-4, with D unclear. V lost 4 bases, J lost 8 bases, and 15 bases lay in between. The CDR3 runs to 14 residues. Germline CDR1 reads SGHNT; CDR2 reads YYREEE (reference sequence). In DNA form, the CDR3 reads TGTGCCAGCAGCCTGGACTGGCGGCGGGAAAAACTGTTTTTT. Translated: CASSLDWRREKLFF.

This chain joins TRBV28 and TRBJ1-3; D is uncertain. This CDR3 spans 14 amino acids. Germline V gene sequence: CDR1 MDHEN, CDR2 SYDVKM. Trimming shortened V by 1 base and J by 4 bases, and 8 bases separated the two germline ends. CDR3 residues: CASSLSGNGNTIYF. The CDR3 DNA reads TGTGCCAGCAGTTTATCCGGGAACGGAAACACCATATATTTT.

The V gene is TRBV5-1, the J gene TRBJ2-1; D is perhaps TRBD2 (6 bases). Trimming cost V 0 bases and J 8 bases, with 15 bases left between them. CDR1 and CDR2 (germline): SGHRS, YFSETQ. This CDR3 comprises 15 residues. CDR3 DNA: TGCGCCAGCAGCTTGGTCGGGGCCGGAGGGGATGAGCAGTTCTTC. Translated, it gives CASSLVGAGGDEQFF. Full variable domain (rest looked up from reference TRBV5-1 and TRBJ2-1): KAGVTQTPRYLIKTRGQQVTLSCSPISGHRSVSWYQQTPGQGLQFLFEYFSETQRNKGNFPGRFSGRQFSNSRSEMNVSTLELGDSALYLCASSLVGAGGDEQFFGPGTRLTVL.

The V call is TRBV15, the J call TRBJ1-5, with 8 positions matching TRBD1. V shed 7 bases and J 6 bases; nucleotides not matched to a gene: 5. The CDR3 covers 13 residues. The germline V gene has CDR1 LNHNV and CDR2 YYDKDF (reference sequence). This CDR3 reads CATNDRGGQPQHF. Written as DNA, the CDR3 is TGTGCCACCAATGACAGGGGAGGTCAGCCCCAGCATTTT.

The rearrangement joins TRBV10-3 to TRBJ1-5, with a possible D match to TRBD1 (5 bases). Between the trimmed V and J ends, which lost 6 bases and 6 bases, there was a span of 12 bases. The CDR3 is 13 amino acids. The germline gives CDR1 ENHRY, CDR2 SYGVKD. The CDR3 coding sequence is TGTGCCATCAGCGGGGGGTTATTTCAGCCCCAGCATTTT. Residues: CAISGGLFQPQHF.

The rearrangement joins TRBV6-6 to TRBJ2-1; TRBD2 is a possible D gene (7 bases). CDR3 length equals 15 residues. The germline V gene encodes CDR1 MNHNY and CDR2 SVGAGI (reference sequence). Trimming took off 4 bases at V and 2 bases at J, with 12 bases between the two ends. CDR3 region: CASSWGGTTYNEQFF. The DNA for the CDR3 is TGTGCCAGCAGTTGGGGGGGCACAACCTACAATGAGCAGTTCTTC.

This chain links TRBV11-2 with TRBJ1-5; 8 bases match TRBD1. CDR1 SGHAT and CDR2 FQNNGV come from the germline V gene. The CDR3 loop spans 18 amino acids. V lost 1 base to trimming and J lost 5 bases; unmatched junction nucleotides: 13. The CDR3 reads CASSLAGRTGHFDQPQHF. CDR3 nucleotides: TGTGCCAGCAGCTTAGCCGGCAGGACAGGGCATTTCGATCAGCCCCAGCATTTT.

The V gene is TRBV2, the J gene TRBJ1-2; 9 bases align to TRBD1. The ends lost 7 bases at V and 6 bases at J; junction bases unmatched: 6. Germline V gives CDR1 SNHLY, CDR2 FYNNEI. This CDR3 has 13 residues. The CDR3 spells CASTGTGYHGYTF. The CDR3, as DNA: TGTGCCAGCACTGGGACAGGGTACCATGGCTACACCTTC.